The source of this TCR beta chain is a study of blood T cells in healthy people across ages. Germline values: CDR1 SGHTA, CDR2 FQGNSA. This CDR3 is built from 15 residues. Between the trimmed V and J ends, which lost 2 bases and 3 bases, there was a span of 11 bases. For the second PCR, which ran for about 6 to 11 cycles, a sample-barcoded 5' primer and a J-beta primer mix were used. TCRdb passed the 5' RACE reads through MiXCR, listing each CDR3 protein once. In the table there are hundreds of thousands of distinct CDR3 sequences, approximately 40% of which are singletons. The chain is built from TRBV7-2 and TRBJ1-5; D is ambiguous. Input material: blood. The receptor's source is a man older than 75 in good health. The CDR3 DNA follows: TGTGCCAGCAGCTTATTACTAGGAATCAATCAGCCCCAGCATTTT. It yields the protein CASSLLLGINQPQHF.